Listed below are T cell receptor beta chains from one sample, sequenced in a study of human T cells and chemical hapten exposure. A single record per CDR3 protein comes from TCRdb applying MiXCR to the RACE reads. The sample holds about 340,000 distinct CDR3 sequences, approximately 6.3% seen once. The sample consisted of whole blood, taken in connection with sensitization to the hapten diphenylcyclopropenone (DPC). These receptor sequences come from a young woman with alopecia areata. Some clones in this sample may be carry-over from other donors' samples. CDR3s include the opening cysteine and the closing phenylalanine or tryptophan. A D gene is named only where the DNA matches it firmly. Rows may omit the clone size; those that give it use once, few, many or a size class.

d_call: TRBD2; cdr3_length: 13; j_call: TRBJ2-1; clone_size: .; v_call: TRBV20-1; cdr3_aa: CSARDGGDHEQFF; cdr3_nt: TGCAGTGCCAGAGACGGGGGGGATCATGAGCAGTTCTTC
d_call: .; cdr3_length: 12; j_call: TRBJ1-1; clone_size: many; v_call: TRBV12-3/TRBV12-4; cdr3_aa: CASSLTRTEAFF; cdr3_nt: TGTGCCAGCAGTTTGACGAGAACTGAAGCTTTCTTT
d_call: .; cdr3_length: 15; j_call: TRBJ1-1; clone_size: .; v_call: TRBV10-3; cdr3_aa: CAIRQTGGVVTEAFF; cdr3_nt: TGTGCCATCAGGCAGACAGGTGGGGTGGTCACTGAAGCTTTCTTT
d_call: .; cdr3_length: 12; j_call: TRBJ2-2; clone_size: many; v_call: TRBV12-3/TRBV12-4; cdr3_aa: CASSPPTGELFF; cdr3_nt: TGTGCCAGCAGTCCTCCTACAGGGGAGCTGTTTTTT
d_call: .; cdr3_length: 13; j_call: TRBJ1-1; clone_size: few; v_call: TRBV29-1; cdr3_aa: CSVLGRKNTEAFF; cdr3_nt: TGCAGCGTTTTAGGACGGAAGAACACTGAAGCTTTCTTT
d_call: .; cdr3_length: 13; j_call: TRBJ2-3; clone_size: once; v_call: TRBV28; cdr3_aa: CASRKTSRDTQYF; cdr3_nt: TGTGCCAGCAGAAAGACAAGCAGAGATACGCAGTATTTT
d_call: TRBD2; cdr3_length: 16; j_call: TRBJ2-3; clone_size: few; v_call: TRBV18; cdr3_aa: CASSPPTSGGAGTQYF; cdr3_nt: TGTGCCAGCTCACCCCCGACTAGCGGGGGGGCTGGAACGCAGTATTTT
d_call: .; cdr3_length: 14; j_call: TRBJ1-2; clone_size: .; v_call: TRBV11-2; cdr3_aa: CASSLLVTAAGYTF; cdr3_nt: TGTGCCAGCAGCTTATTGGTTACAGCAGCTGGCTACACCTTC
d_call: .; cdr3_length: 12; j_call: TRBJ1-5; clone_size: .; v_call: TRBV20-1; cdr3_aa: CSANRVQGPQHF; cdr3_nt: TGCAGTGCAAACAGGGTGCAAGGGCCCCAGCATTTT
d_call: .; cdr3_length: 13; j_call: TRBJ2-2; clone_size: .; v_call: TRBV12-3/TRBV12-4; cdr3_aa: CASSPGPSWELFF; cdr3_nt: TGTGCCAGCAGTCCGGGCCCTTCCTGGGAGCTGTTTTTT
d_call: TRBD1; cdr3_length: 17; j_call: TRBJ1-6; clone_size: .; v_call: TRBV13; cdr3_aa: CASSLGVRDRYNSPLHF; cdr3_nt: TGTGCCAGCAGCTTAGGCGTCCGGGACAGATATAATTCACCCCTCCACTTT
d_call: TRBD1; cdr3_length: 19; j_call: TRBJ1-2; clone_size: few; v_call: TRBV5-6; cdr3_aa: CASSPRTGGLPLPGYGYTF; cdr3_nt: TGTGCCAGCAGCCCCCGGACAGGGGGCCTACCGCTCCCTGGCTATGGCTACACCTTC
d_call: .; cdr3_length: 12; j_call: TRBJ1-2; clone_size: .; v_call: TRBV2; cdr3_aa: CASSEGGHGYTF; cdr3_nt: TGTGCCAGCAGTGAAGGGGGGCACGGCTACACCTTC
d_call: .; cdr3_length: 13; j_call: TRBJ1-1; clone_size: few; v_call: TRBV7-9; cdr3_aa: CASQKGGGTEAFF; cdr3_nt: TGTGCCAGTCAAAAGGGGGGTGGCACTGAAGCTTTCTTT
d_call: .; cdr3_length: 14; j_call: TRBJ1-2; clone_size: .; v_call: TRBV4-3; cdr3_aa: CASSQEERVYGYTF; cdr3_nt: TGCGCCAGCAGCCAAGAGGAGCGTGTCTATGGCTACACCTTC
d_call: TRBD1; cdr3_length: 17; j_call: TRBJ2-3; clone_size: few; v_call: TRBV19; cdr3_aa: CASSIGGQWTGLDTQYF; cdr3_nt: TGTGCCAGTAGTATAGGAGGTCAATGGACAGGGCTGGATACGCAGTATTTT
d_call: .; cdr3_length: 16; j_call: TRBJ2-2; clone_size: few; v_call: TRBV7-9; cdr3_aa: CASSLARTANTGELFF; cdr3_nt: TGTGCCAGCAGCTTGGCCCGGACAGCCAACACCGGGGAGCTGTTTTTT
d_call: TRBD2; cdr3_length: 17; j_call: TRBJ2-1; clone_size: few; v_call: TRBV4-3; cdr3_aa: CASSPGSGGASNNEQFF; cdr3_nt: TGCGCCAGCAGCCCAGGAAGCGGGGGGGCCTCCAACAATGAGCAGTTCTTC
d_call: .; cdr3_length: 16; j_call: TRBJ2-5; clone_size: .; v_call: TRBV18; cdr3_aa: CASSPPERVGAETQYF; cdr3_nt: TGTGCCAGCTCACCCCCCGAGAGGGTTGGGGCGGAGACCCAGTACTTC
d_call: TRBD1; cdr3_length: 14; j_call: TRBJ1-5; clone_size: .; v_call: TRBV6-5; cdr3_aa: CASSRDRGHQPQHF; cdr3_nt: TGTGCCAGCAGTCGGGACAGGGGGCATCAGCCCCAGCATTTT
d_call: .; cdr3_length: 13; j_call: TRBJ1-1; clone_size: many; v_call: TRBV7-9; cdr3_aa: CASSNPWGLEAFF; cdr3_nt: TGTGCCAGCAGCAACCCATGGGGCCTAGAAGCTTTCTTT
d_call: .; cdr3_length: 16; j_call: TRBJ2-7; clone_size: many; v_call: TRBV4-1; cdr3_aa: CASSPYGQGLSYEQYF; cdr3_nt: TGCGCCAGCAGCCCCTATGGGCAGGGCCTCTCCTACGAGCAGTACTTC
d_call: .; cdr3_length: 14; j_call: TRBJ2-3; clone_size: many; v_call: TRBV9; cdr3_aa: CASSVGGLGDTQYF; cdr3_nt: TGTGCCAGCAGCGTAGGAGGATTGGGGGATACGCAGTATTTT
d_call: .; cdr3_length: 12; j_call: TRBJ2-2; clone_size: many; v_call: TRBV2; cdr3_aa: CASSSGSGELFF; cdr3_nt: TGTGCCAGCAGTTCAGGGTCCGGGGAGCTGTTTTTT
d_call: .; cdr3_length: 16; j_call: TRBJ2-5; clone_size: few; v_call: TRBV20-1; cdr3_aa: CSAIDGGAGLQETQYF; cdr3_nt: TGCAGTGCAATCGACGGTGGGGCGGGGCTTCAAGAGACCCAGTACTTC
d_call: TRBD1; cdr3_length: 15; j_call: TRBJ2-3; clone_size: .; v_call: TRBV10-3; cdr3_aa: CAISESKGGLDTQYF; cdr3_nt: TGTGCCATCAGTGAGTCTAAAGGGGGCTTGGATACGCAGTATTTT
d_call: TRBD1; cdr3_length: 14; j_call: TRBJ1-2; clone_size: .; v_call: TRBV12-3/TRBV12-4; cdr3_aa: CASSSWGQGGGYTF; cdr3_nt: TGTGCCAGCAGTTCCTGGGGACAGGGCGGTGGCTACACCTTC
d_call: .; cdr3_length: 17; j_call: TRBJ1-6; clone_size: .; v_call: TRBV7-3; cdr3_aa: CASSFVDRSSYNSPLHF; cdr3_nt: TGTGCCAGCAGCTTTGTTGACAGGAGCTCCTATAATTCACCCCTCCACTTT